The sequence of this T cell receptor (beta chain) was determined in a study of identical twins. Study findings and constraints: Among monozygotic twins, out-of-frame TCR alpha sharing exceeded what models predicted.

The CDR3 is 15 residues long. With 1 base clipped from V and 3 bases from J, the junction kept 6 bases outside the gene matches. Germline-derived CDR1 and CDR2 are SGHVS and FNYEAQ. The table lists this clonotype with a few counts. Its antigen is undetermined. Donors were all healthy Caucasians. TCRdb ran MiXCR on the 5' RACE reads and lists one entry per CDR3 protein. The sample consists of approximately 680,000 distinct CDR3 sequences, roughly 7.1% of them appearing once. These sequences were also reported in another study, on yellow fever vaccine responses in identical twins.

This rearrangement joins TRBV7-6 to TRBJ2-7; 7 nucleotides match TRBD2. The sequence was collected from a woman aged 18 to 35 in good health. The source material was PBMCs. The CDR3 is CASSLGFGGSYEQYV. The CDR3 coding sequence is TGTGCCAGCAGCTTAGGGTTCGGGGGGAGCTACGAGCAGTACGTC.